The entry below gives a single T cell receptor (beta chain) sequence along with its context. This receptor's antigen is unknown. Within one base of it there is no much larger clone, and no base qualities were kept. TCR beta repertoires were profiled from peripheral blood of 10 to 15 young patients with multiple sclerosis to demonstrate the VDJtools post-analysis software. Multiple sclerosis patients were children and adolescents aged about 6 to 17 years. The data belong to a study of post-analysis software for immune sequencing data (dated by TCRdb to the mid-2010s). Context from the whole study: The recorded disease courses included relapsing-remitting, secondary progressive and progressive-relapsing multiple sclerosis, and some patients had no subtype annotation. The multiple sclerosis patient repertoires were compared with more than 9 previously published healthy control repertoires from donors aged about 6 to 25 years. A subset of samples was prepared in parallel using single-end sample barcoding, then pooled and co-amplified after Illumina adapter ligation. Findings and caveats that apply to the study as a whole: Strong co-clustering of samples prepared in the same batch was shown by direct clustering with F measure, prompting a batch-effect correction. The control group was slightly older than the multiple sclerosis patient group. Patients showed significantly higher frequencies than controls for a handful of TRBV segments, among them TRBV5-6, TRBV5-1 and TRBV20-1. Significantly lower normalized Chao1 diversity was found in multiple sclerosis patients than in controls, suggesting substantial peripheral T-cell clonal expansion.

Libraries were prepared through PCR. Sequencing was carried out with an Illumina HiSeq 2500. To reduce PCR and sequencing biases, unique molecular identifiers were incorporated into the TCR beta cDNA libraries. Every 1 to 10 million input T cells yielded approximately 500,000 cDNA molecules, meaning each molecule approximated one T cell. Patient libraries were prepared and sequenced with the same protocol used for the earlier healthy control dataset. Within a given batch, samples were prepared together, multiplexed and sequenced on the same HiSeq lane. Turning to the authors' computational methods: MIGEC handled the raw barcoded reads, throwing out single-read molecular identifier groups before consensus assembly and CDR3 extraction. VDJtools was used for post-analysis of the clonotype tables, with diversity normalized by down-sampling every dataset to the smallest sample size. In repertoire overlap clustering, CDR3 amino acid sequences, but not nucleotide sequences, were matched to correct batch-related cross-sample contamination. TCRdb redid the processing of the public reads, applying fastp at Q25 and MiXCR, and retained in-frame beta chains. Duplicate CDR3 protein sequences are folded into a single record with the most common DNA and genes. These V and J calls rely on TCRdb rather than the paper's analysis. This sample gives about 400,000 distinct CDR3 sequences in total; 30% to 45% of them show up just once. The top ten clones comprise roughly 13% of the sample.

CDR1 and CDR2 are read off the germline V gene as SGHAT and FQNNGV. The CDR3 runs 18 amino acids, cysteine and phenylalanine included. Only the CDR3 portion is preserved as DNA: 54 bases, with reading frame beginning at the first base. V gives up 2 bases and J gives up 3 bases, and the segment between their germline ends measures 22 bases. This receptor was taken from a girl aged 5-17 years with multiple sclerosis. Sequencing used blood. In this chain, TRBV11-2 is recombined with TRBJ2-5; the D region possibly corresponds to TRBD1 (5 bases align). The CDR3: CASSLFPKGKGLKETQYF. The nucleotide sequence reads as follows: TGTGCCAGCAGCTTATTTCCGAAGGGGAAGGGTTTGAAAGAGACCCAGTACTTC.